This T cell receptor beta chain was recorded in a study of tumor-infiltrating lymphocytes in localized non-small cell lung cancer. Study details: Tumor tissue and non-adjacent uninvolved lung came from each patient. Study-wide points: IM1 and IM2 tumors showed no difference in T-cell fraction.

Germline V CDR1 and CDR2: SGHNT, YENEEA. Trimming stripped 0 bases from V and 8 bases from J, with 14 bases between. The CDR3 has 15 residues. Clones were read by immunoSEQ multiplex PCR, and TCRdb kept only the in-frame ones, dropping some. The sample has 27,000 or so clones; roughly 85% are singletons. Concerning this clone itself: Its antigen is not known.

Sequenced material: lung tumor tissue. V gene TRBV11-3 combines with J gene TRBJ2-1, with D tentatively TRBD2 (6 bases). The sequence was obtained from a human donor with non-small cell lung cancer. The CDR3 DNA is TGTGCCAGCAGCTTAGACAGGGCCAGCGGGTATGAGCAGTTCTTC. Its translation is CASSLDRASGYEQFF.